This T cell receptor beta chain was retrieved from a study of T cell repertoires in cytomegalovirus infection. Across the whole study: Carrying CMV and the relevant HLA type showed in public TCR beta signatures. Study-wide points: Predominance within the ex vivo response was attributable to HLA-C-restricted CMV-specific TCR beta clonotypes.

TCRdb re-called the reads with MiXCR, one entry per CDR3 protein. This table has 310,000 or so distinct CDR3 sequences, roughly 16% appearing once. As concerns this clonotype: The antigen is not known.

The CDR3 length is 15 residues. Germline trimming cut 3 bases from V and 5 bases from J; bases unmatched to any gene: 8. The germline CDR1 and CDR2 sequences are KGHSH and LQKENI. The specimen sequenced was PBMCs. The chain recombines TRBV18 with TRBJ2-5; 8 nucleotides align to TRBD1. This sequence was found in a human donor in good health (CMV status not recorded). Some clones in this sample may be carry-over from other donors' samples. As DNA, the CDR3 is TGTGCCAGCTCACCGCGGACAGGGAGCGGGGAGACCCAGTACTTC. It is translated as CASSPRTGSGETQYF. The complete variable domain, with remaining parts taken from reference TRBV18 and TRBJ2-5, reads NAGVMQNPRHLVRRRGQEARLRCSPMKGHSHVYWYRQLPEEGLKFMVYLQKENIIDESGMPKERFSAEFPKEGPSILRIQQVVRGDSAAYFCASSPRTGSGETQYFGPGTRLLVL.